These T cell receptor beta chains were read from a single sample in a study of blood T cell repertoires in COVID-19. TCRdb's table, derived via immunoSEQ multiplex PCR, lists solely in-frame clones and lacks some. The sample has about 80,000 clones; roughly four fifths are singletons. The material sequenced was peripheral blood. The receptors stem from a human donor in a cohort sampled during active COVID-19. Both conserved end residues are part of each CDR3. D genes are given only for firm matches. Clone size is not always given. Where it is, it says once, few, many or a class for expanded clones.

TRBJ2-2 TRBV5-6 NA TRBD2 CAGQTSGMNTGELFF TGTGCCGGCCAGACTAGCGGGATGAACACCGGGGAGCTGTTTTTT
TRBJ2-1 TRBV11-2 once TRBD1 CASRGLASSYNEQFF TGTGCCAGTAGGGGGCTCGCGAGCTCCTACAATGAGCAGTTCTTC
TRBJ2-2 TRBV4-1 NA TRBD1 CASSQLTGGMAGELFF TGCGCCAGCAGCCAATTGACAGGGGGCATGGCCGGGGAGCTGTTTTTT
TRBJ2-4 TRBV6-1 NA NA CASSEALEGVKLAKNIQYF TGTGCCAGCAGTGAAGCGCTAGAGGGTGTCAAATTAGCCAAAAACATTCAGTACTTC
TRBJ2-3 TRBV6-6 NA TRBD1 CASSPTQGQPSTDTQYF TGTGCCAGCAGTCCCACACAGGGGCAGCCTAGCACAGATACGCAGTATTTT
TRBJ2-5 TRBV23-1 NA NA CATNRMGLGTQYF TGCGCCACCAACCGGATGGGACTGGGGACCCAGTACTTC
TRBJ2-7 TRBV28 NA NA CAIHKGGAGPREQYF TGTGCCATCCACAAAGGGGGAGCCGGTCCTCGCGAGCAGTACTTC
TRBJ1-1 TRBV19 few TRBD1 CASSKGGEGNTEAFF TGTGCCAGTAGTAAAGGGGGCGAGGGGAACACTGAAGCTTTCTTT
TRBJ1-1 TRBV5-4 once TRBD1 CASSLDGTVSWEAFF TGTGCCAGCAGCCTAGACGGGACAGTTTCGTGGGAAGCTTTCTTT
TRBJ2-2 TRBV18 NA TRBD1 CASSPLSQGANTGELFF TGTGCCAGCTCACCACTAAGTCAGGGGGCCAACACCGGGGAGCTGTTTTTT
TRBJ1-1 TRBV6-1 NA TRBD1 CASSEGRTGKNTEAFF TGTGCCAGCAGTGAAGGACGGACAGGGAAGAACACTGAAGCTTTCTTT
TRBJ1-5 TRBV6-1 once NA CASSEGGPASQPQHF TGTGCCAGCAGTGAAGGAGGCCCCGCCAGTCAGCCCCAGCATTTT
TRBJ2-3 TRBV5-4 once TRBD2 CASSSRLARGTDTQYF TGTGCCAGCAGCTCTAGACTAGCCAGGGGCACAGATACGCAGTATTTT
TRBJ2-1 TRBV28 NA NA CASERSEQFF TGTGCCAGCGAACGTAGTGAGCAGTTCTTC
TRBJ2-3 TRBV4-1 NA TRBD1 CASSQDNQGDGTDTQYF TGCGCCAGCAGCCAAGATAACCAGGGGGATGGCACAGATACGCAGTATTTT
TRBJ2-7 TRBV2 NA NA CASRRRAYEQYF TGTGCCAGCAGGAGGAGAGCCTACGAGCAGTACTTC
TRBJ1-1 TRBV19 NA NA CASSTKTRGEAFF TGTGCCAGTAGTACTAAGACCCGGGGTGAAGCTTTCTTT
TRBJ2-4 TRBV19 NA TRBD2 CASSMQAGLAKNIQYF TGTGCCAGTAGTATGCAAGCGGGACTAGCCAAAAACATTCAGTACTTC
TRBJ2-1 TRBV24-1 NA NA CATSGQVYNEQFF TGTGCCACCAGTGGACAGGTTTACAATGAGCAGTTCTTC
TRBJ2-7 TRBV5-1 NA TRBD2 CASSLQAGGPSEQYF TGCGCCAGCAGCTTACAGGCGGGAGGGCCAAGTGAGCAGTACTTC
TRBJ2-3 TRBV9 NA NA CASSVQVTDTHYF TGTGCCAGCAGCGTACAGGTGACAGATACGCACTATTTT
TRBJ1-1 TRBV5-1 NA TRBD1 CASSPNTGATEAFF TGCGCCAGCAGCCCGAACACAGGGGCCACTGAAGCTTTCTTT
TRBJ2-7 TRBV5-4 NA TRBD1 CASSPKQGAYEQYF TGTGCCAGCAGCCCTAAACAGGGGGCCTACGAGCAGTACTTC
TRBJ1-1 TRBV14 NA NA CASSQDRKGMNTEAFF TGTGCCAGCAGCCAAGATAGGAAGGGGATGAACACTGAAGCTTTCTTT
TRBJ1-2 TRBV13 NA TRBD1 CASSSKGGAEYGYTF TGTGCCAGCAGCTCCAAAGGGGGCGCGGAATATGGCTACACCTTC
TRBJ2-1 TRBV1 NA NA CTSSQRGLAGGSSYNEQFF TGCACCAGCAGCCAAAGAGGACTAGCGGGGGGAAGCTCCTACAATGAGCAGTTCTTC
TRBJ1-2 TRBV10-3 NA TRBD1 CAISANPQGNYGYTF TGTGCCATCAGTGCAAACCCACAGGGGAACTATGGCTACACCTTC
TRBJ1-6 TRBV7-9 NA TRBD1 CASSSPTGGASPLHF TGTGCCAGCAGCAGCCCGACAGGGGGGGCTTCACCCCTCCACTTT
TRBJ1-1 TRBV24-1 NA NA CATSGSTRGYNEAFF TGTGCCACCAGTGGAAGTACAAGGGGGTATAATGAAGCTTTCTTT
TRBJ2-2 TRBV9 NA NA CASSVVRTGELFF TGTGCCAGCAGCGTAGTCCGGACCGGGGAGCTGTTTTTT
TRBJ2-2 TRBV2 NA TRBD2 CASSLLAGETGELFF TGTGCCAGCAGTTTACTAGCGGGAGAGACCGGGGAGCTGTTTTTT
TRBJ2-5 TRBV6-1 NA NA CASSEGYTRKGDQYF TGTGCCAGCAGTGAAGGCTACACTAGGAAGGGTGACCAGTACTTC
TRBJ2-5 TRBV5-4 NA NA CASSLSTQETQYF TGTGCCAGCAGCTTGAGCACCCAAGAGACCCAGTACTTC
TRBJ1-5 TRBV7-8 NA NA CASSLVKGQPQHF TGTGCCAGCAGCTTAGTAAAGGGGCAGCCCCAGCATTTT
TRBJ2-7 TRBV7-9 NA TRBD1 CASSSGQGSSYEQYF TGTGCCAGCAGCTCCGGACAGGGCTCTTCCTACGAGCAGTACTTC
TRBJ2-1 TRBV7-6 NA NA CASSPKGEQFF TGTGCCAGCAGCCCCAAGGGGGAGCAGTTCTTC
TRBJ2-5 TRBV3-1/TRBV3-2 NA NA CASSPIRQTQYF TGTGCCAGCAGCCCCATCAGGCAGACCCAGTACTTC
TRBJ1-1 TRBV3-1/TRBV3-2 NA NA CASSQVAWGVTEAFF TGTGCCAGCAGCCAAGTTGCTTGGGGCGTCACTGAAGCTTTCTTT
TRBJ2-1 TRBV28 NA TRBD2 CASIIQRGTYNEQFF TGTGCCAGCATCATACAGCGGGGGACCTACAATGAGCAGTTCTTC
TRBJ1-1 TRBV24-1 many NA CATSLHQGPMNTEAFF TGTGCCACCAGTCTTCACCAGGGCCCCATGAACACTGAAGCTTTCTTT
TRBJ2-1 TRBV5-5 few NA CASSLTGVSSYNEQFF TGTGCCAGCAGCTTGACGGGGGTTAGCTCCTACAATGAGCAGTTCTTC
TRBJ2-5 TRBV11-2 NA NA CASSQGVRGETQYF TGTGCCAGCAGCCAGGGGGTGCGGGGCGAGACCCAGTACTTC
TRBJ1-4 TRBV5-1 NA NA CASSLGDRLNEKLFF TGCGCCAGCAGCTTGGGTGACCGACTTAATGAAAAACTGTTTTTT
TRBJ2-7 TRBV5-1 NA TRBD2 CASSPQGPRGGYEQYF TGCGCCAGCAGCCCCCAAGGTCCGCGGGGGGGCTACGAGCAGTACTTC
TRBJ2-1 TRBV7-2 NA TRBD2 CASSPMGGAVYNEQFF TGTGCCAGCAGCCCCATGGGAGGGGCCGTCTACAATGAGCAGTTCTTC
TRBJ2-6 TRBV15 NA TRBD1 CATSRDLTGTGSSGANVLTF TGTGCCACCAGCAGAGATCTTACCGGGACAGGGAGCTCTGGGGCCAACGTCCTGACTTTC
TRBJ1-1 TRBV5-1 NA TRBD1 CASSLGQGAGWNTEAFF TGCGCCAGCAGCTTAGGACAGGGGGCGGGTTGGAACACTGAAGCTTTCTTT
TRBJ1-1 TRBV6-1 NA NA CASSEGADYTEAFF TGTGCCAGCAGTGAGGGGGCGGATTACACTGAAGCTTTCTTT
TRBJ1-2 TRBV24-1 once TRBD1 CATSDAGTGSDGYTF TGTGCCACCAGTGATGCCGGGACAGGTTCCGATGGTTACACCTTC
TRBJ2-3 TRBV11-2 NA NA CASSLDRGTASTDTQYF TGTGCCAGCAGCTTAGATCGGGGGACGGCTAGCACAGATACGCAGTATTTT
TRBJ2-2 TRBV6-5 NA TRBD1 CASTPTGTTGELFF TGTGCCAGCACCCCGACAGGGACCACCGGGGAGCTGTTTTTT
TRBJ1-4 TRBV28 NA NA CASSSRGGVEKLFF TGTGCCAGCAGTTCCCGGGGAGGGGTGGAAAAACTGTTTTTT
TRBJ2-2 TRBV7-9 NA TRBD1 CASSRGTGTGFRVELFF TGTGCCAGCAGCCGGGGAACCGGGACAGGGTTTCGAGTAGAGCTGTTTTTT
TRBJ1-1 TRBV5-1 NA TRBD1 CASSRSGTEIMNTEAFF TGCGCCAGCAGCCGCTCCGGGACAGAAATCATGAACACTGAAGCTTTCTTT
TRBJ1-1 TRBV10-3 NA NA CAISETAYGGVNTEAFF TGTGCCATCAGTGAGACGGCGTACGGGGGGGTTAACACTGAAGCTTTCTTT
TRBJ2-1 TRBV7-8 NA NA CATVQGPRVEQFF TGTGCCACAGTTCAGGGCCCACGGGTTGAGCAGTTCTTC